What follows are 21 T cell receptor beta chains derived from one specimen sequenced in a study of T cell responses to AZD1222 COVID-19 vaccine. Repertoires were generated with immunoSEQ multiplex PCR, while TCRdb's copy carries only in-frame clones and drops some. The data hold about 78,000 clones, with roughly 80% observed a single time. The sample here was peripheral blood, taken on day 0 of AZD1222 vaccination. These receptors originate from an adult in good health.

The gene calls are TRBV9 and TRBJ1-1; D remains ambiguous. The V gene's germline CDR1 is SGDLS and CDR2 YYNGEE. CDR3 size: 13 residues. Between the trimmed V and J ends, which lost 0 bases and 2 bases, there was a span of 5 bases. CDR3 in DNA: TGTGCCAGCAGCGTAGACCTAAACACTGAAGCTTTCTTT. Translated: CASSVDLNTEAFF.

The gene calls are TRBV6-2 or TRBV6-3 and TRBJ1-1, with D possibly matching TRBD1 (6 bases). Germline-derived CDR1 and CDR2 are MNHEY and SVGEGT. The CDR3 runs 11 residues. V gave up 5 bases and J gave up 5 bases, with 6 bases separating them. This CDR3 reads CASSRGTEAFF. The DNA for the CDR3 is TGTGCCAGCAGTAGGGGGACTGAAGCTTTCTTT.

This clone was seen just once. The chain joins TRBV7-2 to TRBJ2-4; the match to TRBD2 covers 8 bases. This CDR3 region has 16 residues. With 2 bases clipped from V and 7 bases from J, the junction kept 10 bases outside the gene matches. Germline values: CDR1 SGHTA, CDR2 FQGNSA. Here the CDR3 reads CASSLQSGGTRNIQYF. The CDR3 DNA follows: TGTGCCAGCAGCTTACAAAGCGGGGGAACCCGGAACATTCAGTACTTC.

The gene calls are TRBV5-1 and TRBJ2-7; 11 nucleotides agree with TRBD2. The V and J ends lost 4 bases and 5 bases, in that order; junction bases with no gene match: 11. The CDR3 is 16 residues long. The V gene's germline CDR1 is SGHRS and CDR2 YFSETQ. CDR3 coding DNA: TGCGCCAGCAGCACCGGGACTAGCGGAACGTTCGACGAGCAGTACTTC. Amino acids: CASSTGTSGTFDEQYF.

The rearrangement joins TRBV2 to TRBJ1-2, with D tentatively TRBD1 (6 bases). The CDR3 spans 15 residues. Trimming removed 6 bases at V and 4 bases at J, with 18 bases between. CDR1 and CDR2 from the germline V gene are SNHLY and FYNNEI. The CDR3: CASSSSQGIVYGYTF. DNA of the CDR3: TGTGCCAGCAGCTCTAGTCAGGGGATCGTCTATGGCTACACCTTC.

This clone was recorded a few times. The chain recombines TRBV4-3 with TRBJ1-2; 9 nucleotides agree with TRBD1. J lost 4 bases, V lost 0 bases, and 15 bases had no gene match. The CDR3 totals 19 residues. Looked up from germline, CDR1 is LGHNA and CDR2 is YSLEER. Written as DNA, the CDR3 is TGCGCCAGCAGCCAAGAAGTCGGAGGGGATGGGACAGGGATCTATGGCTACACCTTC. It codes for CASSQEVGGDGTGIYGYTF.

This chain uses TRBV11-2 with TRBJ2-2; TRBD2 aligns across 13 bases. CDR1 is SGHAT and CDR2 is FQNNGV in the germline V gene. The CDR3 runs to 17 residues. The J segment lost 4 bases and the V segment lost 5 bases, leaving 7 bases of the junction unmatched. The CDR3 coding sequence is TGTGCCAGCAGCAAGAGGACTAGCGGGAGAAGCACCGGGGAGCTGTTTTTT. Translated: CASSKRTSGRSTGELFF.

The genes are TRBV6-1 and TRBJ1-2, with TRBD1 as a possible D gene (5 bases). The CDR3 spans 15 residues. Germline loops: CDR1 MNHNS, CDR2 SASEGT. Trimming pared 1 base from V and 4 bases from J, leaving 13 bases between. CDR3 amino acids: CASSEGGPLGYGYTF. For the CDR3, the DNA is TGTGCCAGCAGTGAAGGGGGCCCCCTTGGCTATGGCTACACCTTC.

The chain links TRBV3-1 (or the pseudogene TRBV3-2) to TRBJ1-3; unclear D gene. CDR1 is LGHDT and CDR2 is YNNKEL in the germline V gene (reference sequence). V shed 10 bases and J shed 3 bases, with 13 bases lying between them. This CDR3 is built from 13 residues. CDR3 in DNA: TGTGCCACCCCAGTGGGTGGTGGAAACACCATATATTTT. Its translation is CATPVGGGNTIYF.

The V and J genes are TRBV5-1 and TRBJ1-4; D possibly corresponds to TRBD1 (6 bases). The germline V gene has CDR1 SGHRS and CDR2 YFSETQ. The V end lost 4 bases, the J end lost 8 bases, and 15 bases lay between the germline ends. The CDR3 sequence is 14 residues long. In DNA form, the CDR3 reads TGCGCCAGCAGCCCAGGCAGGGGTGGAGAAAAACTGTTTTTT. Translating gives CASSPGRGGEKLFF.

V and J are TRBV21-1 and TRBJ1-1. TRBV21-1 is an annotated pseudogene. This CDR3 is 13 amino acids long. CDR3 nucleotides: TGTGCCAGCAGCCTTGGAGGGGCCACTGAAGCTTTCTTT. Translated, it gives CASSLGGATEAFF.

The V and J genes are TRBV27 and TRBJ2-7, with 9 bases aligning to TRBD1. Looked up from germline, CDR1 is MNHEY and CDR2 is SMNVEV (reference sequence). There are 13 residues in the CDR3. J was trimmed by 6 bases and V by 3 bases; bases with no gene match: 3. Here the CDR3 reads CASSLGQGREQYF. CDR3 nucleotides: TGTGCCAGCAGTTTGGGACAGGGTCGCGAGCAGTACTTC.

The rearrangement joins TRBV7-2 to TRBJ2-7; D gene unclear. Per the germline V gene, CDR1 is SGHTA and CDR2 is FQGNSA. The length of the CDR3 is 13 residues. Between the trimmed V and J ends, which lost 1 base and 3 bases, there was a span of 7 bases. The CDR3, as DNA: TGTGCCAGCAGCTTAGTTCTGGGCTACGAGCAGTACTTC. Translated: CASSLVLGYEQYF.

This clone was counted a few times. V gene TRBV6-4 combines with J gene TRBJ1-1, with 9 positions matching TRBD1. The CDR3 covers 14 residues. The J segment lost 4 bases and the V segment lost 4 bases, leaving 4 bases of the junction unmatched. The germline V gene has CDR1 MRHNA and CDR2 SNTAGT. The CDR3: CASSVGTGTTEAFF. In DNA form, the CDR3 reads TGTGCCAGCAGTGTCGGGACAGGGACCACTGAAGCTTTCTTT.

This chain uses TRBV5-6 with TRBJ2-5; no reliable D call. V lost 2 bases, J lost 5 bases, and 7 bases lay in between. Germline-derived CDR1 and CDR2 are SGHDT and YYEEEE. The CDR3 totals 12 residues. The CDR3 sequence is CASSLVSETQYF. The CDR3 DNA is TGTGCCAGCAGCTTAGTGTCGGAGACCCAGTACTTC.

V is TRBV7-2 and J is TRBJ1-3; D is undetermined. The CDR3 length is 14 residues. From germline, CDR1 is SGHTA and CDR2 FQGNSA. V was pared by 0 bases and J by 0 bases, with 3 bases between. CDR3 sequence (DNA): TGTGCCAGCAGCTTAGCCATCTCTGGAAACACCATATATTTT. Translated: CASSLAISGNTIYF.

V usage is TRBV2 and J usage is TRBJ2-5; no firm D call. CDR3 length equals 12 residues. Germline CDR1 is SNHLY and CDR2 is FYNNEI. Trimming shortened V by 0 bases and J by 6 bases, and 5 bases separated the two germline ends. In DNA, the CDR3 is TGTGCCAGCAGTGAAGCTGGGCAGACCCAGTACTTC. Translating it yields CASSEAGQTQYF. The entire variable domain, with the rest obtained from reference TRBV2 and TRBJ2-5, is as follows: EPEVTQTPSHQVTQMGQEVILRCVPISNHLYFYWYRQILGQKVEFLVSFYNNEISEKSEIFDDQFSVERPDGSNFTLKIRSTKLEDSAMYFCASSEAGQTQYFGPGTRLLVL.

This clone was seen a single time. The V call is TRBV4-1, the J call TRBJ1-6; D gene ambiguous. Germline V lookup: CDR1 MGHRA, CDR2 YSYEKL. CDR3 length: 15 residues. V lost 4 bases, J lost 0 bases, and 7 bases lay in between. CDR3 coding DNA: TGCGCCAGCAGCCTCCAGGACTCCTATAATTCACCCCTCCACTTT. It yields the protein CASSLQDSYNSPLHF.

The V and J genes are TRBV7-9 and TRBJ2-5; D is undetermined. This CDR3 region has 15 residues. Germline CDR1 SEHNR, CDR2 FQNEAQ (reference sequence). V lost 4 bases, J lost 0 bases, and 12 bases lay in between. The CDR3 sequence is CASSSGVGYQETQYF. CDR3 nucleotide sequence: TGTGCCAGCAGCTCTGGTGTCGGATACCAAGAGACCCAGTACTTC.

With respect to this clone: Sequence at one end of the junction differs from germline and may be a read error. The chain employs TRBV18 and TRBJ1-2, with 10 bases lining up with TRBD1. Germline V gives CDR1 KGHSH, CDR2 LQKENI. The CDR3 covers 12 residues. The CDR3 reads CASYDRGPGHTF. DNA of the CDR3: TGTGCCAGCTACGACAGGGGGCCTGGCCACACCTTC.

The chain is built from TRBV4-3 and TRBJ1-6; D is undetermined. The CDR3 length is 14 residues. Trimming pared 1 base from V and 4 bases from J, leaving 5 bases between. Germline V CDR1 and CDR2: LGHNA, YSLEER. In DNA form, the CDR3 reads TGCGCCAGCAGCCAAGGGGGTTATAATTCACCCCTCCACTTT. It codes for CASSQGGYNSPLHF.